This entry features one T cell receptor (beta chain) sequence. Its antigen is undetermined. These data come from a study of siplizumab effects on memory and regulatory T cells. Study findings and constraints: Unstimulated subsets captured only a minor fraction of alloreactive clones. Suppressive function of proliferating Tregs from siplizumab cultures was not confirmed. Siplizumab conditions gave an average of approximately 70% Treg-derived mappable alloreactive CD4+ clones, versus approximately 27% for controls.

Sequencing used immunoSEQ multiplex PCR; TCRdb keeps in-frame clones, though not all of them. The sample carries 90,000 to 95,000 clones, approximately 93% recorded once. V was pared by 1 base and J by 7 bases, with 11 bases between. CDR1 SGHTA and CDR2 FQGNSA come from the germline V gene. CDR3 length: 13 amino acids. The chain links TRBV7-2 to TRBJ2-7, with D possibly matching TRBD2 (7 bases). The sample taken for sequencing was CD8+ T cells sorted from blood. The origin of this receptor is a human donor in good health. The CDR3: CASSLEGGGEQYF. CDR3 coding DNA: TGTGCCAGCAGCTTAGAGGGAGGGGGTGAGCAGTACTTC. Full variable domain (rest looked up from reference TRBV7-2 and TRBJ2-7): GAGVSQSPSNKVTEKGKDVELRCDPISGHTALYWYRQSLGQGLEFLIYFQGNSAPDKSGLPSDRFSAERTGGSVSTLTIQRTQQEDSAVYLCASSLEGGGEQYFGPGTRLTVT.